Described below is a single T cell receptor (beta chain) sequence and its context. What it binds is not known. The CDR3 runs 18 residues. Germline CDR1 is MNHEY and CDR2 is SMNVEV (reference sequence). The V end was cut by 0 bases, the J end by 2 bases, with 19 bases between. The data derive from a study of graft-versus-host responses after intestinal transplantation. Study findings and constraints: GvH clonotypes were identified within recipient marrow, with a subset emerging first in ileum or blood.

Sequenced by immunoSEQ multiplex PCR; TCRdb stores in-frame clones only, minus some. The sample records around 25,000 clones, less than 90% being singletons. The sample consisted of PBMCs, taken approximately four weeks after intestinal transplant. This clonotype was obtained from a human patient who received an intestinal transplant, so some T cells may come from the graft donor. This rearrangement joins TRBV27 to TRBJ2-5; possible D gene TRBD1, 6 bases. CDR3 sequence reads: CASSLSRTEGSAQETQYF. Here the CDR3 DNA reads TGTGCCAGCAGTTTATCCAGGACAGAGGGGAGCGCACAAGAGACCCAGTACTTC.